A selection of T cell receptor beta chains follows, all from one sample in a study of blood T cell repertoires in COVID-19. TCRdb's table, derived via immunoSEQ multiplex PCR, lists solely in-frame clones and lacks some. The table has about 160,000 clones, about 85% seen once. Sequencing was carried out using peripheral blood. The source is a human donor with acute or convalescent COVID-19. The donor label of this sample is uncertain. Each CDR3 is given with its conserved first and last residue. A D gene is named only where the DNA matches it firmly. Size is stated for part of the rows, as once, few or many counts, or as a class when the clone is expanded.

v_call	cdr3_length	clone_size	d_call	j_call	cdr3_aa	cdr3_nt
TRBV4-1	15	.	.	TRBJ1-3	CASSHVTGSGNTIYF	TGCGCCAGCAGCCATGTTACAGGCTCTGGAAACACCATATATTTT
TRBV25-1	15	.	TRBD1	TRBJ1-4	CASSTSGTGIEKLFF	TGTGCCAGCAGTACTTCCGGGACAGGGATTGAAAAACTGTTTTTT
TRBV9	13	.	.	TRBJ2-6	CASSEGGSNVLTF	TGTGCCAGCAGCGAGGGGGGGAGCAACGTCCTGACTTTC
TRBV5-1	19	.	TRBD1	TRBJ1-4	CASSLVGQGGPTTNEKLFF	TGCGCCAGCAGCTTGGTGGGACAGGGAGGACCAACAACTAATGAAAAACTGTTTTTT
TRBV11-3	12	.	.	TRBJ1-1	CASPDRTGRPFF	TGTGCCAGCCCTGATAGAACAGGGAGACCTTTCTTT
TRBV3-1/TRBV3-2	16	.	.	TRBJ2-2	CASSPYRGLNTGELFF	TGTGCCAGCAGCCCATACAGGGGACTTAACACCGGGGAGCTGTTTTTT
TRBV29-1	15	.	TRBD1	TRBJ2-4	CSVATGTRAKNIQYF	TGCAGCGTTGCGACAGGGACGAGAGCCAAAAACATTCAGTACTTC
TRBV10-3	14	.	.	TRBJ1-1	CAISLGGKNTEAFF	TGTGCCATCAGCCTGGGGGGAAAGAACACTGAAGCTTTCTTT
TRBV5-4	15	.	TRBD2	TRBJ2-5	CASSFGRGRKETQYF	TGTGCCAGCAGCTTTGGGCGGGGGAGGAAAGAGACCCAGTACTTC
TRBV7-2	15	.	TRBD1	TRBJ1-5	CASSLGDTGAQPQHF	TGTGCCAGCAGCTTAGGCGACACAGGGGCCCAGCCCCAGCATTTT
TRBV28	13	.	.	TRBJ2-4	CASSLSGLNIQYF	TGTGCCAGCAGTTTATCAGGGTTAAACATTCAGTACTTC
TRBV5-1	17	.	TRBD1	TRBJ1-3	CASSPGDRRTSGNTIYF	TGCGCCAGCAGCCCGGGGGACAGGCGTACCTCTGGAAACACCATATATTTT
TRBV7-6	15	.	.	TRBJ1-1	CASSGRAGRSTEAFF	TGTGCCAGCAGCGGGAGGGCAGGGAGGAGCACTGAAGCTTTCTTT
TRBV4-1	18	.	.	TRBJ2-3	CASSQEGRGLLGTDTQYF	TGCGCCAGCAGCCAAGAAGGACGGGGATTGTTGGGCACAGATACGCAGTATTTT
TRBV5-1	15	.	.	TRBJ2-6	CASRQTGTGANVLTF	TGCGCCAGCAGACAAACAGGGACCGGGGCCAACGTCCTGACTTTC
TRBV4-2	17	.	TRBD1	TRBJ1-2	CASSQEADRTRGYGYTF	TGTGCCAGCAGCCAAGAGGCGGACAGGACCCGTGGCTATGGCTACACCTTC
TRBV6-1	16	.	.	TRBJ2-3	CASSGKTGASTDTQYF	TGTGCCAGCAGTGGTAAGACAGGAGCTAGCACAGATACGCAGTATTTT
TRBV11-3	12	.	.	TRBJ2-7	CASSTVSYEQYF	TGTGCCAGCAGCACTGTCTCCTACGAGCAGTACTTC
TRBV27	15	.	.	TRBJ1-1	CASSLRYSSNTEAFF	TGTGCCAGCAGTTTGCGTTATAGTTCGAACACTGAAGCTTTCTTT
TRBV7-9	14	few	.	TRBJ2-4	CASSLEGAKNIQYF	TGTGCCAGCAGCTTGGAGGGAGCCAAAAACATTCAGTACTTC
TRBV5-6	12	.	.	TRBJ1-2	CASSLPGSRYTF	TGTGCCAGCAGCTTGCCAGGGTCGCGCTACACCTTC
TRBV6-1	17	once	.	TRBJ1-4	CASSEAPNTSKREKLFF	TGTGCCAGCAGTGAAGCGCCTAATACCTCTAAGAGGGAAAAACTGTTTTTT
TRBV5-8	15	.	.	TRBJ2-2	CASSSGQTKGGELFF	TGTGCCAGCAGCTCTGGACAGACCAAAGGCGGGGAGCTGTTTTTT
TRBV6-5	14	.	.	TRBJ1-2	CASSYSFGQGANTF	.
TRBV11-1	15	.	.	TRBJ1-3	CASSFTGNSGNTIYF	TGTGCCAGCAGCTTTACAGGGAACTCTGGAAACACCATATATTTT
TRBV9	15	.	TRBD1	TRBJ1-2	CASSVKGQGDYGYTF	TGTGCCAGCAGCGTCAAGGGACAGGGAGACTATGGCTACACCTTC
TRBV28	16	once	.	TRBJ2-5	CASNTGGTAFQETQYF	TGTGCCAGCAACACCGGCGGGACAGCCTTTCAAGAGACCCAGTACTTC
TRBV3-1/TRBV3-2	15	.	.	TRBJ2-3	CASSQGTGYTDTQYF	TGTGCCAGCAGCCAAGGAACGGGTTACACAGATACGCAGTATTTT
TRBV7-9	16	.	.	TRBJ1-2	CASSSIRGARGYGYTF	TGTGCCAGCAGCTCGATTCGGGGGGCAAGAGGGTATGGCTACACCTTC
TRBV5-4	18	.	TRBD1	TRBJ2-1	CASSQSGQGARGYNEQFF	TGTGCCAGCAGCCAGTCGGGACAGGGGGCTCGAGGCTACAATGAGCAGTTCTTC
TRBV7-6	15	.	.	TRBJ2-6	CASSLGGSGANVLTF	TGTGCCAGCAGCTTAGGAGGCTCTGGGGCCAACGTCCTGACTTTC
TRBV9	14	once	TRBD2	TRBJ2-5	CASSVDGGKETQYF	TGTGCCAGCAGCGTAGACGGGGGGAAAGAGACCCAGTACTTC
TRBV27	14	.	.	TRBJ1-2	CASSFDADNYGYTF	TGTGCCAGCAGTTTCGACGCGGATAACTATGGCTACACCTTC
TRBV4-1	16	.	.	TRBJ1-3	CASSRDPGGSGNTIYF	TGCGCCAGCAGCCGAGATCCCGGGGGCTCTGGAAACACCATATATTTT
TRBV6-5	15	.	TRBD1	TRBJ1-1	CASRGQGVPHTEAFF	TGTGCCAGCAGAGGGCAGGGGGTGCCCCACACTGAAGCTTTCTTT
TRBV10-1	15	.	.	TRBJ2-4	CASNRKGVTKNIQYF	TGCGCCAGCAATCGGAAGGGGGTAACCAAAAACATTCAGTACTTC
TRBV5-4	17	.	TRBD1	TRBJ2-3	CASSRSASGGGTDTQYF	TGTGCCAGCAGCCGCAGCGCCTCAGGGGGCGGCACAGATACGCAGTATTTT
TRBV11-3	16	once	.	TRBJ2-3	CASSLIFGMETDTQYF	TGTGCCAGCAGCTTAATTTTCGGAATGGAGACAGATACGCAGTATTTT
TRBV5-1	15	.	TRBD1	TRBJ1-1	CASSDGQGPNTEAFF	TGCGCCAGCAGCGACGGACAGGGTCCTAACACTGAAGCTTTCTTT
TRBV4-1	13	.	TRBD1	TRBJ1-1	CASSFRTGSEAFF	TGCGCCAGCAGCTTCCGGACAGGCTCGGAAGCTTTCTTT
TRBV4-2	14	.	.	TRBJ2-7	CASSQDRVSYEQYF	TGTGCCAGCAGCCAAGATCGAGTCTCCTACGAGCAGTACTTC
TRBV6-5	15	few	TRBD2	TRBJ2-5	CASSPGLAGKETQYF	TGTGCCAGCAGTCCCGGACTAGCGGGGAAAGAGACCCAGTACTTC
TRBV4-2	14	.	TRBD2	TRBJ2-5	CASRKRGDQETQYF	TGTGCCAGCAGGAAGCGGGGGGACCAAGAGACCCAGTACTTC
TRBV3-1/TRBV3-2	16	once	TRBD2	TRBJ2-3	CASSRRGREHTDTQYF	TGTGCCAGCAGCCGGAGAGGGAGGGAACACACAGATACGCAGTATTTT
TRBV3-1/TRBV3-2	19	.	TRBD2	TRBJ2-3	CASSPTHGVRRGGPDTQYF	TGTGCCAGCAGCCCTACCCATGGCGTTCGGCGGGGGGGCCCAGATACGCAGTATTTT
TRBV19	12	.	TRBD1	TRBJ2-7	CATDAGGYEQYF	TGTGCCACCGATGCAGGGGGCTACGAGCAGTACTTC
TRBV5-4	18	.	.	TRBJ2-7	CASSLVVLSNSGAYEQYF	TGTGCCAGCAGCTTGGTGGTGCTCTCTAACTCAGGGGCCTACGAGCAGTACTTC
TRBV29-1	14	.	.	TRBJ1-1	CSVVLREANTEAFF	TGCAGCGTTGTATTGAGGGAAGCGAACACTGAAGCTTTCTTT